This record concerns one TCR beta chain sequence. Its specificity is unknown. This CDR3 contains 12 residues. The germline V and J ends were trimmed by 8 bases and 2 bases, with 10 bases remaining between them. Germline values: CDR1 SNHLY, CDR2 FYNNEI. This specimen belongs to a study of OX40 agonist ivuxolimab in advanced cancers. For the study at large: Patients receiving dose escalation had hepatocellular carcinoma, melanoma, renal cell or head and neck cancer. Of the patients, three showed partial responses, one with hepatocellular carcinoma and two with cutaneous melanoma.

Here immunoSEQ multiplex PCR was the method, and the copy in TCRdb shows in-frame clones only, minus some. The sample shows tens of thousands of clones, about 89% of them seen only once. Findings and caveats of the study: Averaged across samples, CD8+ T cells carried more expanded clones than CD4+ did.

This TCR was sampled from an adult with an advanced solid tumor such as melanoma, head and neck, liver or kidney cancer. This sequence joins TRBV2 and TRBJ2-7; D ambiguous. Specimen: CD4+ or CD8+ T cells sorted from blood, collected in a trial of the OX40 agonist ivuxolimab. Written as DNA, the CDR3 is TGTGCCAGCGAAGAGACCACCTACGAGCAGTACTTC. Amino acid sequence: CASEETTYEQYF.